Following are 19 T cell receptor beta chains from one sample sequenced in a study of Ad26.COV2.S vaccination and SARS-CoV-2 variants. Only in-frame clones appear in the TCRdb table, and some are missing; sequencing was by immunoSEQ multiplex PCR. This sample has 330,000 or so clones, with 85% to 90% found just once. Treatment: 15 to 20 received Ad26.COV2.S at low or high dose, single or two shots; 5 received placebo; per-sample allocation not given. Repertoires come from day 63 after the first vaccine or placebo injection. The sample in question was peripheral blood, obtained in a trial of Ad26.COV2.S vaccine versus placebo. The receptors derive from a person aged 18-60 years who received the Ad26.COV2.S COVID-19 vaccine or a placebo.

This chain connects TRBV28 to TRBJ1-1; D uncertain. V lost 4 bases and J 9 bases, leaving 9 bases between the germline ends. CDR1 is MDHEN and CDR2 is SYDVKM in the germline V gene. The CDR3 totals 11 residues. DNA of the CDR3: TGTGCCAGCAGTTCGCCCGCTAAAGCTTTCTTT. It yields the protein CASSSPAKAFF.

The rearrangement joins TRBV6-5 to TRBJ1-3, with 9 bases aligning to TRBD1. Per germline, CDR1 MNHEY and CDR2 SVGAGI. The CDR3 has 15 residues. Trimming removed 2 bases from V and 3 bases from J; junction bases left unmatched: 2. CDR3 amino acids: CASSYTTGGGNTIYF. CDR3 coding DNA: TGTGCCAGCAGTTACACGACAGGGGGTGGAAACACCATATATTTT.

The DNA of the CDR3 is TGTGCCAGCAGCTACGGACCTTCCTACGAGCAGTACTTC. Its protein product is CASSYGPSYEQYF. The chain uses TRBV5-4 and TRBJ2-7; D gene unclear. CDR1 SGHNT and CDR2 YYREEE come from the germline V gene (reference sequence). CDR3 size: 13 residues. V lost 3 bases, J lost 1 base, and 8 bases lay in between.

The chain employs TRBV5-6 and TRBJ1-1, with D tentatively TRBD1 (5 bases). CDR3 length: 15 residues. In germline, CDR1 is SGHDT, CDR2 YYEEEE. The V end was cut by 2 bases, the J end by 3 bases, with 14 bases between. CDR3 in DNA: TGTGCCAGCAGCTTCATGGGGGGTTTGGACACTGAAGCTTTCTTT. It is translated as CASSFMGGLDTEAFF.

The CDR3 here is CASSFRQLNEKLFF. The CDR3 coding sequence is TGTGCCAGCTCATTCCGGCAGCTTAATGAAAAACTGTTTTTT. This chain joins TRBV18 and TRBJ1-4; D uncertain. Germline V lookup: CDR1 KGHSH, CDR2 LQKENI. The CDR3 totals 14 residues. V dropped 5 bases and J dropped 4 bases, with 11 bases sitting between them.

J is TRBJ1-2 and V is TRBV5-4, with TRBD1 as a possible D gene (6 bases). Trimming took off 10 bases at V and 11 bases at J, with 24 bases between the two ends. Germline V lookup: CDR1 SGHNT, CDR2 YYREEE (reference sequence). The CDR3 sequence is 13 residues long. The CDR3 bases are TGTGCCTCCGTGGGAGATTCGCTAGGGGGATACACCTTC. Its translation: CASVGDSLGGYTF.

The chain has TRBV5-6 and TRBJ1-6; 7 bases match TRBD1. The CDR3 covers 15 residues. From germline, CDR1 is SGHDT and CDR2 YYEEEE. The J segment lost 10 bases and the V segment lost 0 bases, leaving 7 bases of the junction unmatched. The CDR3 sequence is CASSLVDREGSPLHF. The DNA for the CDR3 is TGTGCCAGCAGCTTGGTTGACAGGGAAGGGTCACCCCTCCACTTT.

This clone was counted only a few times. V usage is TRBV11-2 and J usage is TRBJ1-1; D is uncertain. Germline V gives CDR1 SGHAT, CDR2 FQNNGV. This CDR3 is built from 11 residues. Trimming cost V 3 bases and J 7 bases, with 6 bases left between them. CDR3 region: CASSFHGEAFF. The CDR3 nucleotides read TGTGCCAGCAGCTTCCACGGTGAAGCTTTCTTT.

The chain recombines TRBV7-8 with TRBJ2-2; D may be TRBD2 (7 bases). The CDR3 loop spans 13 amino acids. Trimming left V 5 bases short and J 8 bases short, with 12 bases between. CDR1 and CDR2 (germline): SGHVS, FQNEAQ. The CDR3: CASSQGGAGELFF. The CDR3 coding sequence is TGTGCCAGCAGCCAAGGGGGGGCAGGGGAGCTGTTTTTT.

The V gene is TRBV18, the J gene TRBJ2-1; the D gene is possibly TRBD2 (6 bases). Trimming took off 6 bases at V and 2 bases at J, with 17 bases between the two ends. CDR3 size: 16 residues. The germline V gene encodes CDR1 KGHSH and CDR2 LQKENI. The CDR3 is CASSAPAGVTYNEQFF. As DNA, the CDR3 is TGTGCCAGCTCTGCTCCAGCGGGCGTAACCTACAATGAGCAGTTCTTC. Full variable domain (remainder filled in from reference TRBV18 and TRBJ2-1): NAGVMQNPRHLVRRRGQEARLRCSPMKGHSHVYWYRQLPEEGLKFMVYLQKENIIDESGMPKERFSAEFPKEGPSILRIQQVVRGDSAAYFCASSAPAGVTYNEQFFGPGTRLTVL.

This chain connects TRBV7-8 to TRBJ2-4; D is unresolved. V shed 1 base and J shed 0 bases, with 7 bases lying between them. The CDR3 sequence is 15 residues long. Germline V lookup: CDR1 SGHVS, CDR2 FQNEAQ. The CDR3 nucleotides read TGTGCCAGCAGCTTAGACGAACTAGCCAAAAACATTCAGTACTTC. It is translated as CASSLDELAKNIQYF.

This sequence joins TRBV7-9 and TRBJ1-1, with TRBD1 identical over 8 bases. This CDR3 has 15 amino acids. The germline V gene encodes CDR1 SEHNR and CDR2 FQNEAQ (reference sequence). J lost 0 bases, V lost 5 bases, and 5 bases had no gene match. CDR3: CASSEGQGLNTEAFF. The CDR3 DNA reads as TGTGCCAGCAGCGAAGGACAGGGACTGAACACTGAAGCTTTCTTT.

This rearrangement joins TRBV7-3 to TRBJ2-3; unclear D gene. Germline CDR1 is SGHTA and CDR2 is FQGTGA. V lost 5 bases and J lost 0, with 9 bases in between. The CDR3 sequence is 14 residues long. The CDR3 region has the DNA TGTGCCAGCAGCCAAGCCCATAGCACAGATACGCAGTATTTT. Protein sequence: CASSQAHSTDTQYF.

The chain links TRBV3-1 (or the pseudogene TRBV3-2) to TRBJ1-1; D perhaps matches TRBD1 (5 bases). CDR1 and CDR2 from the germline V gene are LGHDT and YNNKEL (reference sequence). Trimming removed 1 base from V and 5 bases from J, with 11 bases in between. The CDR3 covers 14 residues. The CDR3 is CASSQAGEGTEAFF. The CDR3 DNA reads TGTGCCAGCAGCCAAGCAGGTGAGGGGACTGAAGCTTTCTTT.

This clone was observed a single time. The J gene is TRBJ1-2, the V gene TRBV6-6; TRBD1 is a possible D gene (6 bases). The CDR3 runs to 16 residues. Looked up from germline, CDR1 is MNHNY and CDR2 is SVGAGI (reference sequence). V gave up 5 bases and J gave up 3 bases, with 19 bases separating them. The DNA for the CDR3 is TGTGCCAGCAGTCCCCCCCGGGGGCGCCTGGACTATGGCTACACCTTC. Protein product: CASSPPRGRLDYGYTF.

The chain couples TRBV7-2 to TRBJ2-2, with D uncertain. The length of the CDR3 is 18 residues. Germline V CDR1 and CDR2: SGHTA, FQGNSA. With 5 bases removed from V and 2 bases from J, the gap between germline ends came to 21 bases. CDR3 sequence: CASSPSYASVSNTGELFF. The CDR3 DNA follows: TGTGCCAGCAGCCCCTCCTACGCTAGTGTAAGCAACACCGGGGAGCTGTTTTTT.

This chain uses TRBV3-1 (or the pseudogene TRBV3-2) with TRBJ2-7, with 7 bases lining up with TRBD1. Trimming removed 0 bases from V and 1 base from J; junction bases left unmatched: 9. Germline assignment: CDR1 LGHDT and CDR2 YNNKEL (reference sequence). This CDR3 comprises 17 residues. This CDR3 is CASSQEDDRAISYEQYV. The CDR3 DNA reads as TGTGCCAGCAGCCAAGAAGATGACAGGGCCATTTCCTACGAGCAGTACGTC.

Here the CDR3 DNA reads TGTGCCAGCAGCTTATTCCGGACAGATACGCAGTATTTT. Translated: CASSLFRTDTQYF. V is TRBV11-2 and J is TRBJ2-3; D gene unclear. CDR3 length: 13 residues. Germline CDR1 and CDR2: SGHAT and FQNNGV. The ends were cut back, 2 bases at V and 3 bases at J, with 6 bases in the middle.

Concerning this clone: Mismatch with germline at one junction end may stem from a read error. This chain links TRBV15 with TRBJ2-5; 7 positions match TRBD1. Germline V CDR1 and CDR2: LNHNV, YYDKDF (reference sequence). The CDR3 has 14 residues. In DNA, the CDR3 is TGTGCCACCTGCAGAGGGGGCTCAGATCGGACCCAGTACTTC. It yields the protein CATCRGGSDRTQYF. Variable domain in full (rest from reference TRBV15 and TRBJ2-5): DAMVIQNPRYQVTQFGKPVTLSCSQTLNHNVMYWYQQKSSQAPKLLFHYYDKDFNNEADTPDNFQSRRPNTSFCFLDIRSPGLGDTAMYLCATCRGGSDRTQYFGPGTRLLVL.